The rows below give T cell receptor beta chains drawn from one sample of a study of T cells in Graves' hyperthyroidism and ophthalmopathy. TCRdb independently ran MiXCR on the multiplex PCR reads; one entry per CDR3 protein. This table has under 750,000 distinct CDR3 sequences, over 15% appearing once. The sequencing sample was made of blood. These receptors all stem from a woman in her forties or fifties with Graves' hyperthyroidism that later progressed to Graves' ophthalmopathy. CDR3s include the opening cysteine and the closing phenylalanine or tryptophan. Each record gives: J gene, V gene, clone size, D gene, CDR3 protein, CDR3 DNA. D genes are given only for firm matches. Expanded clones are given a class, and other clones once, few, many or no size at all.

J gene: TRBJ2-4
V gene: TRBV20-1
clone size: many
D gene: TRBD1
CDR3 protein: CSAINGQGRAKNIQYF
CDR3 DNA: TGCAGTGCCATCAACGGACAGGGACGTGCCAAAAACATTCAGTACTTC

J gene: TRBJ2-1
V gene: TRBV2
clone size: many
D gene: TRBD1
CDR3 protein: CASSDRQGREQFF
CDR3 DNA: TGTGCCAGCAGTGACAGACAGGGCCGTGAGCAGTTCTTC

J gene: TRBJ2-1
V gene: TRBV29-1
clone size: NA
D gene: TRBD2
CDR3 protein: CSATRAGGNPYNEQFF
CDR3 DNA: TGCAGCGCGACAAGAGCGGGGGGCAACCCCTACAATGAGCAGTTCTTC

J gene: TRBJ2-5
V gene: TRBV12-5
clone size: many
D gene: NA
CDR3 protein: CASGLRGETQYF
CDR3 DNA: TGTGCTAGTGGTTTGCGGGGGGAGACCCAGTACTTC

J gene: TRBJ2-3
V gene: TRBV5-1
clone size: NA
D gene: NA
CDR3 protein: CASSSMHKADTQYF
CDR3 DNA: TGCGCCAGCAGCTCAATGCACAAGGCAGATACGCAGTATTTT

J gene: TRBJ1-1
V gene: TRBV20-1
clone size: many
D gene: NA
CDR3 protein: CSARDMDRYTEAFF
CDR3 DNA: TGCAGTGCTAGAGATATGGACAGATACACTGAAGCTTTCTTT

J gene: TRBJ2-7
V gene: TRBV20-1
clone size: few
D gene: NA
CDR3 protein: CSATGPNYEQYF
CDR3 DNA: TGCAGTGCGACCGGGCCCAACTACGAGCAGTACTTC

J gene: TRBJ2-3
V gene: TRBV9
clone size: NA
D gene: NA
CDR3 protein: CASSPASDTQYF
CDR3 DNA: TGTGCCAGCAGTCCCGCCTCGGATACGCAGTATTTT

J gene: TRBJ1-1
V gene: TRBV12-5
clone size: many
D gene: TRBD1
CDR3 protein: CASGPRTGSNTEAFF
CDR3 DNA: TGTGCTAGTGGTCCAAGGACAGGGTCGAACACTGAAGCTTTCTTT

J gene: TRBJ2-7
V gene: TRBV12-3/TRBV12-4
clone size: many
D gene: NA
CDR3 protein: CASSLRATYEQYF
CDR3 DNA: TGTGCCAGCAGTTTGAGGGCCACCTACGAGCAGTACTTC

J gene: TRBJ2-7
V gene: TRBV20-1
clone size: many
D gene: NA
CDR3 protein: CSASFRAYEQYF
CDR3 DNA: TGCAGTGCTAGTTTCAGGGCCTACGAGCAGTACTTC

J gene: TRBJ2-1
V gene: TRBV30
clone size: many
D gene: TRBD1
CDR3 protein: CAWSVLLGQGGNEQFF
CDR3 DNA: TGTGCCTGGAGTGTATTATTGGGACAGGGGGGCAATGAGCAGTTCTTC

J gene: TRBJ1-1
V gene: TRBV6-2/TRBV6-3
clone size: NA
D gene: NA
CDR3 protein: CASSYGPGTEAFF
CDR3 DNA: TGTGCCAGCAGTTACGGTCCGGGCACAGAAGCTTTCTTT

J gene: TRBJ1-5
V gene: TRBV2
clone size: NA
D gene: NA
CDR3 protein: CASRREAGVVNQPQHF
CDR3 DNA: TGTGCCAGCAGGAGAGAGGCAGGGGTCGTCAATCAGCCCCAGCATTTT

J gene: TRBJ1-2
V gene: TRBV12-3/TRBV12-4
clone size: few
D gene: TRBD1
CDR3 protein: CASRPVGTGGTGGGYTF
CDR3 DNA: TGTGCCAGCAGACCTGTGGGGACAGGGGGGACCGGGGGGGGCTACACCTTC

J gene: TRBJ1-5
V gene: TRBV6-2/TRBV6-3
clone size: NA
D gene: NA
CDR3 protein: CASALGNNQPQHF
CDR3 DNA: TGTGCCAGCGCGTTGGGCAATAATCAGCCCCAGCATTTT

J gene: TRBJ2-7
V gene: TRBV5-1
clone size: NA
D gene: TRBD1
CDR3 protein: CASSAPTGPTYEQYF
CDR3 DNA: TGCGCCAGCAGCGCCCCGACAGGGCCCACCTACGAGCAGTACTTC

J gene: TRBJ2-3
V gene: TRBV6-1
clone size: NA
D gene: TRBD2
CDR3 protein: CASRGRLAGESGSDTQYF
CDR3 DNA: TGTGCCAGCAGGGGTAGACTAGCGGGGGAGTCGGGGTCAGATACGCAGTATTTT

J gene: TRBJ1-2
V gene: TRBV7-9
clone size: many
D gene: NA
CDR3 protein: CASSTLNLNYGYTF
CDR3 DNA: TGTGCCAGCAGCACCTTGAACCTTAACTATGGCTACACCTTC

J gene: TRBJ2-7
V gene: TRBV7-4
clone size: few
D gene: NA
CDR3 protein: CASSPRDSRSSYEQYF
CDR3 DNA: TGTGCCAGCAGCCCGCGGGACAGCCGGAGCTCCTACGAGCAGTACTTC

J gene: TRBJ2-5
V gene: TRBV19
clone size: NA
D gene: NA
CDR3 protein: CASSIQGYETQYF
CDR3 DNA: TGTGCCAGTAGTATTCAGGGGTACGAGACCCAGTACTTC

J gene: TRBJ1-5
V gene: TRBV27
clone size: NA
D gene: NA
CDR3 protein: CASSLNGGWQPQHF
CDR3 DNA: TGTGCCAGCAGTTTAAACGGGGGCTGGCAGCCCCAGCATTTT

J gene: TRBJ1-1
V gene: TRBV6-2/TRBV6-3
clone size: once
D gene: TRBD1
CDR3 protein: CASSVGTGQGFPAFF
CDR3 DNA: TGTGCCAGCTCAGTTGGAACGGGACAGGGATTCCCAGCTTTCTTT

J gene: TRBJ2-7
V gene: TRBV5-1
clone size: many
D gene: TRBD1
CDR3 protein: CASSLSGTGASYEQYF
CDR3 DNA: TGCGCCAGCAGCTTGTCTGGGACAGGGGCCTCCTACGAGCAGTACTTC

J gene: TRBJ1-4
V gene: TRBV9
clone size: NA
D gene: NA
CDR3 protein: CASSVASGSSGANEKLFF
CDR3 DNA: TGTGCCAGCAGCGTAGCGTCAGGGTCTTCTGGGGCTAATGAAAAACTGTTTTTT

J gene: TRBJ2-7
V gene: TRBV20-1
clone size: many
D gene: NA
CDR3 protein: CSASLGGHEQYF
CDR3 DNA: TGCAGTGCTAGTTTGGGGGGCCACGAGCAGTACTTC

J gene: TRBJ1-2
V gene: TRBV29-1
clone size: many
D gene: TRBD1
CDR3 protein: CSARTGRYGYTF
CDR3 DNA: TGCAGCGCTAGGACAGGGCGCTATGGCTACACCTTC

J gene: TRBJ1-5
V gene: TRBV14
clone size: few
D gene: TRBD1
CDR3 protein: CASSHSGTGYQPQHF
CDR3 DNA: TGTGCCAGCAGCCATTCAGGGACAGGGTATCAGCCCCAGCATTTT

J gene: TRBJ2-1
V gene: TRBV7-9
clone size: NA
D gene: NA
CDR3 protein: CASSSKGLDLYNEQFF
CDR3 DNA: TGTGCCAGCAGCTCCAAGGGGTTGGACTTATACAATGAGCAGTTCTTC

J gene: TRBJ2-7
V gene: TRBV2
clone size: many
D gene: TRBD2
CDR3 protein: CASSERRGSSYEQYF
CDR3 DNA: TGTGCCAGCAGTGAAAGGCGGGGGAGCTCCTACGAGCAGTACTTC

J gene: TRBJ1-2
V gene: TRBV5-6
clone size: few
D gene: NA
CDR3 protein: CASSPTVGGYTF
CDR3 DNA: TGTGCCAGCAGCCCGACGGTTGGTGGCTACACCTTC

J gene: TRBJ2-2
V gene: TRBV2
clone size: many
D gene: TRBD1
CDR3 protein: CASSPGTGVTGELFF
CDR3 DNA: TGTGCCAGCAGCCCAGGGACAGGGGTTACCGGGGAGCTGTTTTTT

J gene: TRBJ1-1
V gene: TRBV6-1
clone size: many
D gene: TRBD1
CDR3 protein: CASSPGTGTMTFF
CDR3 DNA: TGTGCCAGCAGTCCTGGGACAGGGACCATGACTTTCTTT

J gene: TRBJ2-3
V gene: TRBV5-6
clone size: few
D gene: TRBD2
CDR3 protein: CASSLWRRSGGVDTQYF
CDR3 DNA: TGTGCCAGCAGCCTGTGGCGTCGTAGCGGGGGGGTCGATACGCAGTATTTT

J gene: TRBJ2-4
V gene: TRBV30
clone size: NA
D gene: TRBD1
CDR3 protein: CAWSAGTVRDIQYF
CDR3 DNA: TGTGCCTGGAGTGCCGGGACAGTGCGGGACATTCAGTACTTC

J gene: TRBJ2-3
V gene: TRBV12-3/TRBV12-4
clone size: many
D gene: NA
CDR3 protein: CASSLAAPDTQYF
CDR3 DNA: TGTGCCAGCAGTTTAGCGGCCCCCGATACGCAGTATTTT

J gene: TRBJ1-2
V gene: TRBV11-2
clone size: NA
D gene: NA
CDR3 protein: CASSLGGGQGYGYTF
CDR3 DNA: TGTGCCAGCAGCCTCGGGGGGGGGCAGGGTTACGGCTACACCTTC

J gene: TRBJ1-1
V gene: TRBV5-1
clone size: NA
D gene: NA
CDR3 protein: CASSRTASTEAFF
CDR3 DNA: TGCGCCAGCAGCCGGACAGCTTCCACTGAAGCTTTCTTT

J gene: TRBJ1-1
V gene: TRBV18
clone size: NA
D gene: NA
CDR3 protein: CASSEYLRPEAFF
CDR3 DNA: TGTGCCAGCTCGGAGTACCTCCGCCCCGAAGCTTTCTTT

J gene: TRBJ1-3
V gene: TRBV10-2
clone size: NA
D gene: TRBD1
CDR3 protein: CASSLDRPSSGNTIYF
CDR3 DNA: TGCGCCAGCAGCTTGGACAGGCCAAGCTCTGGAAACACCATATATTTT